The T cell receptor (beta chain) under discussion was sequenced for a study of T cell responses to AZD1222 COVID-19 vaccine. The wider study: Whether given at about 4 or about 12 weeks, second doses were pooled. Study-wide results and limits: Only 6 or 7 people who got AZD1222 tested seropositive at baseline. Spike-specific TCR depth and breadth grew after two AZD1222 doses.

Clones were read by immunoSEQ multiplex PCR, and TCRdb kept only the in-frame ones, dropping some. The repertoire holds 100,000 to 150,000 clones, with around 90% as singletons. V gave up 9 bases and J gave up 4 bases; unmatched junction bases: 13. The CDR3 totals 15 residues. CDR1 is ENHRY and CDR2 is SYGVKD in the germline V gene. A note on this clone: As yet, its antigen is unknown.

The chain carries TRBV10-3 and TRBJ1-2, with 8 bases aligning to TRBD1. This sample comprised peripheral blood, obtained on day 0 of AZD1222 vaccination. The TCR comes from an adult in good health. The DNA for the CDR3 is TGTGCCATTTCCTCCGGGACAGGAGACATCTATGGCTACACCTTC. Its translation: CAISSGTGDIYGYTF.